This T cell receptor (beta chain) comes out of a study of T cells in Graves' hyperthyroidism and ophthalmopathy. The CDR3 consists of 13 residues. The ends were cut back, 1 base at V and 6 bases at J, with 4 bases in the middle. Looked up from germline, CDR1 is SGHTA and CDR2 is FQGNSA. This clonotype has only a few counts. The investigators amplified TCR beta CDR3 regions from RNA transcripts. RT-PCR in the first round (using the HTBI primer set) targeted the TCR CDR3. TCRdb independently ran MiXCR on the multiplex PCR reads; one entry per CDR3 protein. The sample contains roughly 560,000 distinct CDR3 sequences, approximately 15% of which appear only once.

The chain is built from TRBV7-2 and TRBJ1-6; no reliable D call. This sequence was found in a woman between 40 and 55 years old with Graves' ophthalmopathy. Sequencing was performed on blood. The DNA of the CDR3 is TGTGCCAGCAGCTTAGTCTTTAATTCACCCCTCCACTTT. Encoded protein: CASSLVFNSPLHF.